The rows below give T cell receptor beta chains drawn from one sample of a study of T-cell reconstitution after alpha-beta-depleted transplantation in children. One entry per CDR3 protein results from TCRdb running MiXCR on the PCR reads. The sample has around 200,000 distinct CDR3 sequences; approximately 10% are singletons. The sample in question was PBMCs, obtained before TCRalphabeta/CD19-depleted stem cell transplant. The source is a child under two years old with acute myeloid leukemia, due to receive a stem cell transplant. Each CDR3 is given with its conserved first and last residue. D genes are given only for firm matches. Clone size is stated in some rows and not others, as once, few, many or a class when expanded.

clone size | J gene | V gene | D gene | CDR3 protein | CDR3 DNA
many | TRBJ2-2 | TRBV20-1 | TRBD2 | CSARGLAANTGELFF | TGCAGTGCTAGGGGACTAGCCGCGAACACCGGGGAGCTGTTTTTT
many | TRBJ1-4 | TRBV7-8 | TRBD1 | CASSEDRGVLSFNEKLFF | TGTGCCAGCAGCGAAGACAGGGGGGTCCTCTCCTTTAATGAAAAACTGTTTTTT
many | TRBJ2-7 | TRBV11-2 | TRBD1 | CASSLAQGAEQYF | TGTGCCAGCAGCTTAGCCCAGGGGGCCGAGCAGTACTTC
many | TRBJ2-7 | TRBV7-9 | TRBD1 | CASSQTGRYYEQYF | TGTGCCAGCAGCCAGACAGGGAGATACTACGAGCAGTACTTC
many | TRBJ1-4 | TRBV7-2 | - | CASSYRLGEKLFF | TGTGCCAGCAGCTACCGACTGGGTGAAAAACTGTTTTTT
many | TRBJ1-1 | TRBV28 | - | CASRSGPRVNEAFF | TGTGCCAGCAGATCAGGCCCCAGGGTAAATGAAGCTTTCTTT
- | TRBJ1-2 | TRBV5-6 | - | CASGPRDIYGYTF | TGTGCCAGCGGCCCCCGGGACATCTATGGCTACACCTTC
many | TRBJ2-2 | TRBV3-1 | TRBD2 | CASSQEREGGTGELFF | TGTGCCAGCAGCCAAGAGCGGGAGGGCGGCACCGGGGAGCTGTTTTTT
many | TRBJ2-4 | TRBV20-1 | TRBD2 | CSATRDGSGGKNIQYF | TGCAGTGCTACCAGAGATGGAAGCGGGGGGAAAAACATTCAGTACTTC
few | TRBJ2-3 | TRBV18 | TRBD1 | CASSPTQGTGEADTQYF | TGTGCCAGCTCACCTACCCAGGGGACAGGGGAGGCAGATACGCAGTATTTT
many | TRBJ2-7 | TRBV3-1 | TRBD2 | CASSRSSGGPTYEQYF | TGTGCCAGCAGCCGTTCTAGCGGGGGGCCGACTTACGAGCAGTACTTC
many | TRBJ2-3 | TRBV20-1 | TRBD2 | CSARGIWREHSTDTQYF | TGCAGTGCTAGAGGAATATGGCGGGAGCACTCCACAGATACGCAGTATTTT
many | TRBJ1-6 | TRBV14 | - | CASSQRVEVNSPLHF | TGTGCCAGCAGCCAACGGGTCGAGGTTAATTCACCCCTCCACTTT
many | TRBJ2-5 | TRBV5-1 | TRBD1 | CASSLETGGETQYF | TGCGCCAGCAGCTTGGAGACAGGGGGTGAGACCCAGTACTTC
many | TRBJ1-6 | TRBV12-3/TRBV12-4 | TRBD1 | CASSLVQGISSYNSPLHF | TGTGCCAGCAGCCTCGTACAGGGGATTAGCTCCTATAATTCACCCCTCCACTTT
many | TRBJ2-3 | TRBV20-1 | TRBD2 | CSVDSGAKDTQYF | TGCAGTGTTGATAGCGGGGCAAAAGATACGCAGTATTTT
many | TRBJ2-4 | TRBV20-1 | TRBD2 | CSAKGGTSAGAGVWNIQYF | TGCAGTGCTAAGGGGGGGACTAGCGCAGGAGCGGGAGTATGGAACATTCAGTACTTC
many | TRBJ2-1 | TRBV10-3 | - | CAITLGLSNEQFF | TGTGCCATCACCTTGGGACTTTCCAATGAGCAGTTCTTC
many | TRBJ1-4 | TRBV12-3/TRBV12-4 | TRBD1 | CASSLARGEKLFF | TGTGCCAGCAGTTTAGCCAGGGGGGAAAAACTGTTTTTT
many | TRBJ1-1 | TRBV7-9 | - | CASRQDPNTEAFF | TGTGCCAGCAGGCAGGACCCAAACACTGAAGCTTTCTTT
many | TRBJ2-7 | TRBV5-1 | TRBD1 | CASSSGQGGPYEQYF | TGCGCCAGCAGCTCGGGACAGGGGGGACCATACGAGCAGTACTTC
many | TRBJ2-2 | TRBV18 | - | CASSPSTNTGELFF | TGTGCCAGCTCACCTAGCACGAACACCGGGGAGCTGTTTTTT
many | TRBJ2-1 | TRBV12-3/TRBV12-4 | - | CASSFVNEQFF | TGTGCCAGCAGTTTCGTCAATGAGCAGTTCTTC
once | TRBJ2-3 | TRBV7-9 | - | CASSLMTGAADTQYF | TGTGCCAGCAGCTTAATGACGGGGGCTGCAGATACGCAGTATTTT
many | TRBJ1-1 | TRBV5-1 | TRBD1 | CASSLYRQGSTEAFF | TGCGCCAGCAGCTTGTATCGACAGGGAAGCACTGAAGCTTTCTTT
many | TRBJ1-5 | TRBV20-1 | TRBD1 | CSARTGRSNQPQHF | TGCAGTGCCCGGACAGGGAGGAGCAATCAGCCCCAGCATTTT
- | TRBJ2-1 | TRBV3-1 | TRBD2 | CATCGWAGGPYNEQFF | TGTGCCACCTGCGGCTGGGCGGGAGGGCCTTACAATGAGCAGTTCTTC
many | TRBJ1-5 | TRBV5-6 | - | CASSLVQDSNQPQHF | TGTGCCAGCAGCTTGGTCCAGGATAGCAATCAGCCCCAGCATTTT
many | TRBJ1-5 | TRBV20-1 | TRBD1 | CSADRGGMGNQPQHF | TGCAGTGCTGACAGGGGGGGTATGGGCAATCAGCCCCAGCATTTT
- | TRBJ2-2 | TRBV5-4 | - | CASSVRTSNTGELFF | TGTGCCAGCAGCGTCCGAACCTCGAACACCGGGGAGCTGTTTTTT
many | TRBJ2-7 | TRBV7-9 | - | CASRQGGYEQYF | TGTGCCAGCAGACAGGGAGGGTACGAGCAGTACTTC
- | TRBJ2-7 | TRBV4-1 | - | CASSQEPSRNYEQYF | TGCGCCAGCAGCCAAGAACCTTCCCGTAACTACGAGCAGTACTTC
many | TRBJ1-1 | TRBV12-3/TRBV12-4 | - | CASSEAGADTEAFF | TGTGCCAGCAGTGAGGCCGGAGCGGACACTGAAGCTTTCTTT
- | TRBJ1-4 | TRBV28 | - | CASSLLFEGLGKTTNEKLFF | TGTGCCAGCAGTTTACTCTTTGAAGGGTTAGGGAAAACAACTAATGAAAAACTGTTTTTT
many | TRBJ1-6 | TRBV6-5 | - | CASRPSLSSYNSPLHF | TGTGCCAGCAGGCCCAGTCTGAGCTCCTATAATTCACCCCTCCACTTT
few | TRBJ1-2 | TRBV11-2 | - | CASSLVQSDYTF | TGTGCCAGCAGCTTAGTGCAGTCTGACTACACCTTC
few | TRBJ2-2 | TRBV7-9 | - | CASSSGSLSVTGELFF | TGTGCCAGCAGCTCGGGAAGTCTCTCGGTCACCGGGGAGCTGTTTTTT
few | TRBJ2-1 | TRBV5-1 | - | CASSRGTSPYNEQFF | TGCGCCAGCAGCCGAGGGACTTCTCCCTACAATGAGCAGTTCTTC
many | TRBJ2-2 | TRBV12-3/TRBV12-4 | TRBD1 | CASRKGQGNTGELFF | TGTGCCAGCAGAAAGGGACAGGGAAACACCGGGGAGCTGTTTTTT
many | TRBJ2-1 | TRBV6-2/TRBV6-3 | TRBD2 | CASSYSGGGGYNEQFF | TGTGCCAGCAGCTACTCGGGCGGGGGTGGATACAATGAGCAGTTCTTC
few | TRBJ2-4 | TRBV11-1 | - | CASSLSGDLIIQYF | TGTGCCAGCAGCTTAAGTGGGGACCTTATCATTCAGTACTTC
many | TRBJ2-2 | TRBV20-1 | - | CSARRTGGDGELFF | TGCAGTGCTAGACGCACAGGGGGGGACGGGGAGCTGTTTTTT
- | TRBJ2-4 | TRBV4-2 | - | CASSHLDIQYF | TGTGCCAGCAGCCACCTCGACATTCAGTACTTC
many | TRBJ1-4 | TRBV15 | - | CATSIEGWSSGEKLFF | TGTGCCACCAGCATAGAAGGATGGTCGAGTGGTGAAAAACTGTTTTTT
- | TRBJ1-5 | TRBV27 | - | CASSQGRAPQHF | TGTGCCAGCAGTCAGGGAAGGGCGCCCCAGCATTTT
- | TRBJ2-1 | TRBV7-3 | - | CASSSPGLTNEQFF | TGTGCCAGCAGCTCCCCGGGACTTACTAATGAGCAGTTCTTC